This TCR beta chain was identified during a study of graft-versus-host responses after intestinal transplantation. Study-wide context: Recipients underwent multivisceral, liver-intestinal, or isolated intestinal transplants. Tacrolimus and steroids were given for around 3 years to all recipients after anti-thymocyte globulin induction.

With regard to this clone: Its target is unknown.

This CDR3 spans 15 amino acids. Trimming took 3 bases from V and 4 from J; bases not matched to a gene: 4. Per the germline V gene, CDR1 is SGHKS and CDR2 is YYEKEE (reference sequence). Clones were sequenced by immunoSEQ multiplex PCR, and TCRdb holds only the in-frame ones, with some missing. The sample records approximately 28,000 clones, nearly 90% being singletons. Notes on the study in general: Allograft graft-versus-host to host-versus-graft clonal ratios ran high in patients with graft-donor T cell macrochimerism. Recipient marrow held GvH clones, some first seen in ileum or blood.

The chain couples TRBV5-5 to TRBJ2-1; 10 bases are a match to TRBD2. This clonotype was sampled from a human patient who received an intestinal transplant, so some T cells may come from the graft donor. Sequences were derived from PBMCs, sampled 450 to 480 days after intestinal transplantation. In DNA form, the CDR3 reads TGTGCCAGCAGCTCCACTAGCGGGGTATACAATGAGCAGTTCTTC. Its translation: CASSSTSGVYNEQFF.